These 19 T cell receptor beta chains share one sample of origin, sequenced in a study of vaccination and CD4 T cells after COVID-19. Treatment meaning: roughly 11-day PBMC culture with coronavirus spike peptide pools or control peptides (ViraFEST assay). These receptors lack a known antigen. Oncomine TCR Beta short-read sequencing was applied to DNA from cultured CD4+ T cells. Each CDR3 protein is one row after TCRdb ran MiXCR on the PCR reads. The profile shows some 20,000 distinct CDR3 sequences, 44% of them singletons. Sequenced material: CD4+ T cells from blood, cultured in vitro, taken before SARS-CoV-2 vaccination. The receptor source for this set is a human donor who had recovered from COVID-19.

This clonotype has just one count. The chain has TRBV27 and TRBJ2-1; 9 bases map to TRBD1. Trimming at V came to 2 bases and at J to 7 bases, leaving 3 bases not matched to a gene. This CDR3 has 14 amino acids. The germline V gene has CDR1 MNHEY and CDR2 SMNVEV (reference sequence). CDR3 sequence: CASSLGTGINEQFF. CDR3 coding DNA: TGTGCCAGCAGTTTAGGGACAGGGATTAATGAGCAGTTCTTC.

The V call is TRBV6-1, the J call TRBJ2-3, with TRBD1 matching over 7 bases. The trim removed 5 bases at V and 1 base at J, leaving 6 bases unmatched. The CDR3 runs 15 residues. The germline V gene encodes CDR1 MNHNS and CDR2 SASEGT. CDR3 sequence (DNA): TGTGCCAGCAGTCCTACAGGGGCCCGCACAGATACGCAGTATTTT. Protein product: CASSPTGARTDTQYF.

The chain recombines TRBV7-2 with TRBJ1-2; TRBD1 agrees at 7 bases. Trimming removed 5 bases from V and 8 bases from J; junction bases left unmatched: 14. Germline V gene data show CDR1 as SGHTA and CDR2 as FQGNSA. The CDR3 runs to 15 residues. This CDR3 reads CASSLASLAGGGYTF. The CDR3 coding sequence is TGTGCCAGCAGCCTCGCCTCCCTTGCAGGGGGAGGCTACACCTTC.

This clonotype showed up just a few times. The chain joins TRBV27 to TRBJ1-2; TRBD1 agrees at 7 bases. V dropped 5 bases and J dropped 4; count of bases not matched to a gene: 10. The V gene's germline CDR1 is MNHEY and CDR2 SMNVEV (reference sequence). This CDR3 contains 15 residues. Here the CDR3 DNA reads TGTGCCAGCAGTCCCGGGACAGAGAGGCCCTATGGCTACACCTTC. Protein sequence: CASSPGTERPYGYTF.

This clonotype turned up a few times. The V call is TRBV6-1, the J call TRBJ2-2; D unresolved. Germline assignment: CDR1 MNHNS and CDR2 SASEGT. This CDR3 has 13 residues. Trimming removed 6 bases from V and 5 bases from J, with 10 bases in between. The DNA of the CDR3 is TGTGCCAGCAGCGCAGTCCCGACCGGGGAGCTGTTTTTT. Encoded protein: CASSAVPTGELFF.

This clonotype has just a few counts. The V gene is TRBV7-2, the J gene TRBJ2-7, with TRBD1 matching 10 bases. The CDR3 is made up of 18 amino acids. The ends lost 2 bases at V and 2 bases at J; junction bases unmatched: 12. Germline V gene sequence: CDR1 SGHTA, CDR2 FQGNSA. For the CDR3, the DNA is TGTGCCAGCAGCTTAACACCCCGACGACAGGGGGCAGCCTACGAGCAGTACTTC. It translates to CASSLTPRRQGAAYEQYF.

This clonotype was counted between two and nine times. This chain joins TRBV6-1 and TRBJ2-1; 12 bases line up with TRBD1. The CDR3 consists of 15 residues. CDR1 and CDR2 (germline): MNHNS, SASEGT. The V gene end was trimmed by 6 bases and the J gene end by 7 bases; junction bases not matched to a gene: 7. CDR3 bases: TGTGCCAGCAGGCTGGGACAGGGGGCTAAGAATGAGCAGTTCTTC. It codes for CASRLGQGAKNEQFF.

This clonotype was seen a handful of times. V usage is TRBV6-1 and J usage is TRBJ2-1, with 13 bases that match TRBD2. The CDR3 is made up of 16 amino acids. The J segment lost 3 bases and the V segment lost 7 bases, leaving 6 bases of the junction unmatched. The germline V gene has CDR1 MNHNS and CDR2 SASEGT. As DNA, the CDR3 is TGTGCCAGCACCTCCTGGACTAGCGGGAGCTACAATGAGCAGTTCTTC. Translating it yields CASTSWTSGSYNEQFF.

This clonotype was detected a few times. The genes are TRBV12-3 or TRBV12-4 and TRBJ1-6; TRBD1 is a possible D gene (6 bases). Trimming cost V 1 base and J 7 bases, with 8 bases left between them. The CDR3 totals 14 residues. The CDR3 DNA sequence: TGTGCCAGCAGTTTAGGGGGGCAAAATTCACCCCTCCACTTT. Translating gives CASSLGGQNSPLHF.

This clonotype was seen more than once but under ten times. V and J are TRBV6-1 and TRBJ2-1; 8 positions agree with TRBD2. CDR3 length: 13 residues. CDR1 is MNHNS and CDR2 is SASEGT in the germline V gene. With 6 bases clipped from V and 9 bases from J, the junction kept 7 bases outside the gene matches. The CDR3 loop reads CASRPTSVSEQFF. The CDR3 region has the DNA TGTGCCAGCAGGCCGACTAGCGTCAGTGAGCAGTTCTTC.

The gene calls are TRBV27 and TRBJ2-7, with 7 bases that match TRBD1. Trimming took 4 bases from V and 7 from J; bases not matched to a gene: 10. The germline gives CDR1 MNHEY, CDR2 SMNVEV (reference sequence). The CDR3 spans 14 residues. The CDR3 here is CASSSAGRGYEQYF. As DNA, the CDR3 is TGTGCCAGCAGTTCGGCAGGCAGGGGGTATGAGCAGTACTTC.

This clonotype was seen only a few times. The chain employs TRBV20-1 and TRBJ1-2, with no clear D. The CDR3 extends over 12 amino acids. The germline V gene has CDR1 DFQATT and CDR2 SNEGSKA (reference sequence). Trimming left V 8 bases short and J 0 bases short, with 10 bases between. The CDR3 sequence: CSTTGTNYGYTF. CDR3 in DNA: TGCAGTACCACGGGGACTAACTATGGCTACACCTTC.

The chain uses TRBV7-2 and TRBJ2-7; 9 bases are a match to TRBD2. The CDR3 extends over 16 amino acids. Germline CDR1 and CDR2: SGHTA and FQGNSA. The V and J ends lost 1 base and 2 bases, in that order; junction bases with no gene match: 6. The CDR3 region has the DNA TGTGCCAGCAGCTTAGAGAGCGGGAGGATAGCCTACGAGCAGTACTTC. Its protein product is CASSLESGRIAYEQYF.

This clonotype appeared a few times. The CDR3 protein is CASSLGTGFSDTQYF. CDR3 nucleotides: TGTGCCAGCAGCTTAGGGACAGGGTTTTCGGATACGCAGTATTTT. The rearrangement links TRBV7-2 to TRBJ2-3; 8 nucleotides agree with TRBD1. The length of the CDR3 is 15 residues. V dropped 1 base and J dropped 6; count of bases not matched to a gene: 6. Germline CDR1 SGHTA, CDR2 FQGNSA.

The V gene is TRBV27, the J gene TRBJ1-1, with D unclear. The CDR3 has 15 residues. The V gene lost 0 bases and the J gene lost 0 bases, with 8 bases spanning the gap. Germline CDR1 and CDR2: MNHEY and SMNVEV (reference sequence). In nucleotides, the CDR3 is TGTGCCAGCAGTTTATCCCCTAGCATGAACACTGAAGCTTTCTTT. Translating it yields CASSLSPSMNTEAFF.

The chain combines TRBV20-1 with TRBJ1-2, with TRBD1 as a possible D gene (6 bases). Germline assignment: CDR1 DFQATT and CDR2 SNEGSKA (reference sequence). The CDR3 is 13 residues long. Trimming removed 3 bases at V and 0 bases at J, with 8 bases between. CDR3 sequence: CSARGDTNYGYTF. The CDR3, as DNA: TGCAGTGCTAGGGGGGACACTAACTATGGCTACACCTTC.

The genes are TRBV6-1 and TRBJ2-7; no reliable D call. Germline V gives CDR1 MNHNS, CDR2 SASEGT. V shed 8 bases and J shed 0 bases, with 11 bases lying between them. This CDR3 is 13 amino acids long. The CDR3 protein is CASLKVGSYEQYF. The CDR3 DNA follows: TGTGCCAGCCTAAAGGTCGGCTCCTACGAGCAGTACTTC.

The chain uses TRBV28 and TRBJ1-5; 10 bases are shared with TRBD1. Losses at the gene ends were 6 bases for V and 0 bases for J; bases not matched to a gene: 5. From germline, CDR1 is MDHEN and CDR2 SYDVKM. The CDR3 length is 16 residues. The DNA of the CDR3 is TGTGCCAGCAGACGACAGGGGGCGGGTAGCAATCAGCCCCAGCATTTT. Amino acid sequence: CASRRQGAGSNQPQHF.

The J gene is TRBJ2-1, the V gene TRBV7-9, with 10 bases fitting TRBD1. J was trimmed by 4 bases and V by 4 bases; bases with no gene match: 7. This CDR3 contains 16 residues. Germline CDR1 reads SEHNR; CDR2 reads FQNEAQ (reference sequence). As DNA, the CDR3 is TGTGCCAGCAGCTCGTGGACAGGGGGGGGATACAATGAGCAGTTCTTC. Its protein product is CASSSWTGGGYNEQFF.